This TCR beta chain was found in a study of identical twins. General study results and limits: There was an excess of low generation probability in the out-of-frame alpha sequences that twins shared. Twins' excess sharing was less marked for out-of-frame beta sequences.

This clonotype has more than one count but fewer than ten. The antigen is unknown. With no exceptions, donors were healthy Caucasians. TCRdb re-called the 5' RACE reads with MiXCR, one entry per CDR3 protein. The data contain about 530,000 distinct CDR3 sequences, roughly 15% of them singletons. The germline V and J ends were trimmed by 1 base and 6 bases, with 14 bases remaining between them. The CDR3 is 15 residues long. From germline, CDR1 is MGHRA and CDR2 YSYEKL. The same data also went into a second study, on yellow fever vaccine responses in identical twins.

The clonotype originates from a woman in her late teens or twenties in good health. The chain employs TRBV4-1 and TRBJ2-3; possibly TRBD2 for D (6 bases). The sequenced sample consisted of CD4+ T cells sorted from blood. Written as DNA, the CDR3 is TGCGCCAGCAGCCAAGTATCGCGGGGACTTGATACGCAGTATTTT. Translated: CASSQVSRGLDTQYF.